The 26 T cell receptor beta chains in this list originate from one sample, sequenced in a study of breast tumors, draining lymph nodes, adjacent tissues. TCRdb processed the multiplex PCR reads anew with MiXCR; each CDR3 protein has one entry. The repertoire consists of around 13,000 distinct CDR3 sequences, with roughly three quarters occurring once and the leading ten covering 44%. Sequenced sample: tumor-adjacent breast tissue. These receptor sequences come from a female donor with breast cancer. Some clones in this sample may be carry-over from other donors' samples.

This clonotype is medium-sized (0.01 to 0.1%) in the sample. This sequence joins TRBV15 and TRBJ1-6; the match to TRBD1 covers 8 bases. Germline V gene lookup returns CDR1 LNHNV and CDR2 YYDKDF (reference sequence). Trimming removed 1 base from V and 7 bases from J; junction bases left unmatched: 9. This CDR3 has 17 residues. The CDR3 spells CATSRGGQGARNSPLHF. The CDR3 nucleotides read TGTGCCACCAGCAGAGGTGGCCAGGGGGCTCGGAATTCACCCCTCCACTTT. The complete variable domain, with remaining parts taken from reference TRBV15 and TRBJ1-6, reads DAMVIQNPRYQVTQFGKPVTLSCSQTLNHNVMYWYQQKSSQAPKLLFHYYDKDFNNEADTPDNFQSRRPNTSFCFLDIRSPGLGDTAMYLCATSRGGQGARNSPLHFGNGTRLTVT.

The chain uses TRBV5-1 and TRBJ2-1, with 12 nucleotides matching TRBD2. Germline trimming cut 3 bases from V and 2 bases from J; bases unmatched to any gene: 9. CDR1 is SGHRS and CDR2 is YFSETQ in the germline V gene. This CDR3 is built from 18 residues. This CDR3 is CASSSYPLAGGPYNEQFF. In nucleotides, the CDR3 is TGCGCCAGCAGCTCGTACCCCCTAGCGGGAGGGCCCTACAATGAGCAGTTCTTC.

This chain joins TRBV15 and TRBJ2-1, with D hard to call. Germline CDR1 reads LNHNV; CDR2 reads YYDKDF (reference sequence). CDR3 length equals 15 residues. The ends were cut back, 4 bases at V and 2 bases at J, with 12 bases in the middle. The DNA of the CDR3 is TGTGCCACCAGCAACGACCTTGGGGCCTACAATGAGCAGTTCTTC. It yields the protein CATSNDLGAYNEQFF.

This CDR3 reads CASSPDRLNYEQYF. In nucleotides, the CDR3 is TGTGCCAGCAGCCCGGACAGGTTGAACTACGAGCAGTACTTC. The gene calls are TRBV7-8 and TRBJ2-7, with TRBD1 matching over 7 bases. From germline, CDR1 is SGHVS and CDR2 FQNEAQ. The CDR3 spans 14 residues. J gave up 3 bases and V 5 bases, and 7 bases lay outside the gene matches.

The chain uses TRBV12-5 and TRBJ2-1; 7 bases are a match to TRBD2. The trim removed 0 bases at V and 6 bases at J, leaving 5 bases unmatched. Germline CDR1 LGHNT, CDR2 FRNRAP. This CDR3 region has 15 residues. The DNA for the CDR3 is TGTGCTAGTGGTTTGGTACATGGACTAGGCAATGAGCAGTTCTTC. It encodes CASGLVHGLGNEQFF.

V is TRBV6-5 and J is TRBJ2-7, with D possibly matching TRBD1 (6 bases). Looked up from germline, CDR1 is MNHEY and CDR2 is SVGAGI. Trimming removed 6 bases at V and 7 bases at J, with 16 bases between. This CDR3 comprises 13 residues. CDR3 DNA: TGTGCCAGCAGGCATACAGGGTTGGGGGAGCAGTACTTC. Amino acids: CASRHTGLGEQYF.

This clonotype has at least ten counts. The chain carries TRBV9 and TRBJ2-5, with 7 nucleotides matching TRBD2. CDR1 is SGDLS and CDR2 is YYNGEE in the germline V gene. The CDR3 has 15 residues. The V segment lost 0 bases and the J segment 1 base; nucleotides outside the gene matches: 3. For the CDR3, the DNA is TGTGCCAGCAGCGTAGCTTGGGGGGGCCAAGAGACCCAGTACTTC. Protein product: CASSVAWGGQETQYF.

The J gene is TRBJ2-7, the V gene TRBV3-1; D unclear. The CDR3 runs to 15 residues. The V and J ends lost 0 bases and 3 bases respectively, with 12 bases between them. Per the germline V gene, CDR1 is LGHDT and CDR2 is YNNKEL (reference sequence). The chain's CDR3 is CASSQELNGRYEQYF. CDR3 sequence (DNA): TGTGCCAGCAGCCAAGAGTTGAACGGGCGCTACGAGCAGTACTTC.

The CDR3 region has the DNA TGCAGTGCTAGAGATTTAGCGGGAGCGGCAGATACGCAGTATTTT. This codes for CSARDLAGAADTQYF. The chain uses TRBV20-1 and TRBJ2-3; 9 positions match TRBD2. V lost 0 bases to trimming and J lost 4 bases; unmatched junction nucleotides: 5. The germline CDR1 and CDR2 sequences are DFQATT and SNEGSKA (reference sequence). The CDR3 consists of 15 residues.

This chain uses TRBV5-1 with TRBJ2-1; D is perhaps TRBD1 (5 bases). With 2 bases removed from V and 7 bases from J, the gap between germline ends came to 13 bases. The CDR3 sequence is 14 residues long. The germline CDR1 and CDR2 sequences are SGHRS and YFSETQ. CDR3 DNA: TGCGCCAGCAGCTTTGGGCCCCCAGGGAATGAGCAGTTCTTC. It is translated as CASSFGPPGNEQFF.

J is TRBJ2-7 and V is TRBV20-1; 7 nucleotides agree with TRBD2. V trimming: 4 bases; J trimming: 5 bases; junction bases outside the gene matches: 11. CDR1 is DFQATT and CDR2 is SNEGSKA in the germline V gene (reference sequence). CDR3 size: 14 residues. CDR3 bases: TGCAGTGCTACCTTGGGCGGGAGAAGCGACGAGCAGTACTTC. This gives the protein CSATLGGRSDEQYF.

This clonotype was seen many times. The chain couples TRBV4-1 to TRBJ2-2; 9 bases agree with TRBD1. This CDR3 comprises 15 residues. The germline CDR1 and CDR2 sequences are MGHRA and YSYEKL. The V and J ends lost 4 bases and 3 bases, in that order; junction bases with no gene match: 3. The CDR3 DNA reads TGCGCCAGCAGCCTTCGGGACAGGGACACCGGGGAGCTGTTTTTT. It specifies CASSLRDRDTGELFF.

In nucleotides, the CDR3 is TGTGCCAGCAGCCAAGGGACAGGGATTAGCAATCAGCCCCAGCATTTT. Translated, it gives CASSQGTGISNQPQHF. The rearrangement links TRBV3-1 to TRBJ1-5; TRBD1 matches at 8 bases. The CDR3 contains 16 residues. The V segment lost 1 base and the J segment 0 bases; nucleotides outside the gene matches: 2. Per germline, CDR1 LGHDT and CDR2 YNNKEL (reference sequence). The full variable domain, rest sourced from reference TRBV3-1 and TRBJ1-5, is DTAVSQTPKYLVTQMGNDKSIKCEQNLGHDTMYWYKQDSKKFLKIMFSYNNKELIINETVPNRFSPKSPDKAHLNLHINSLELGDSAVYFCASSQGTGISNQPQHFGDGTRLSIL.

This rearrangement joins TRBV12-3 or TRBV12-4 to TRBJ2-7; TRBD2 might be the D (6 bases). Trimming took off 5 bases at V and 0 bases at J, with 11 bases between the two ends. CDR3 length: 14 residues. CDR3 region: CASSPAGISYEQYF. In DNA form, the CDR3 reads TGTGCCAGCAGTCCCGCGGGAATCTCCTACGAGCAGTACTTC.

This clonotype was observed a handful of times. This sequence joins TRBV7-9 and TRBJ2-1; D might be TRBD1 (6 bases). Trimming removed 4 bases from V and 5 bases from J, with 6 bases in between. CDR1 is SEHNR and CDR2 is FQNEAQ in the germline V gene (reference sequence). The length of the CDR3 is 12 residues. CDR3 coding DNA: TGTGCCAGCAGCTGGGACAACAATGAGCAGTTCTTC. Translated, it gives CASSWDNNEQFF.

V is TRBV6-1 and J is TRBJ2-7; D uncertain. Germline values: CDR1 MNHNS, CDR2 SASEGT. The CDR3 sequence is 13 residues long. V lost 5 bases, J lost 0 bases, and 8 bases lay in between. The CDR3 loop is CASSRAGSYEQYF. CDR3 coding DNA: TGTGCCAGCAGTCGGGCAGGCTCCTACGAGCAGTACTTC.

The chain recombines TRBV11-2 with TRBJ2-2; D may be TRBD1 (5 bases). This CDR3 has 15 amino acids. Germline V gives CDR1 SGHAT, CDR2 FQNNGV. V lost 5 bases and J 3 bases, leaving 13 bases between the germline ends. CDR3 region: CASSIRGLYTGELFF. CDR3 bases: TGTGCCAGCAGCATTAGGGGCCTTTACACCGGGGAGCTGTTTTTT.

The chain links TRBV12-3 or TRBV12-4 to TRBJ2-4; perhaps TRBD1 as D (6 bases). The CDR3 has 16 amino acids. V lost 5 bases to trimming and J lost 1 base, with 15 bases between them. The CDR3 DNA reads as TGTGCCAGCAGTAGCTACAGGGCTCCGGCCAAAAACATTCAGTACTTC. Its translation: CASSSYRAPAKNIQYF.

This clonotype was counted ten times or more. The J gene is TRBJ1-6, the V gene TRBV12-3 or TRBV12-4, with 7 bases lining up with TRBD1. CDR3 length: 14 residues. With 3 bases clipped from V and 7 bases from J, the junction kept 3 bases outside the gene matches. CDR3 sequence: CASSLTGSNSPLHF. For the CDR3, the DNA is TGTGCCAGCAGTTTGACAGGGTCGAATTCACCCCTCCACTTT.

The rearrangement joins TRBV19 to TRBJ2-7; D is perhaps TRBD1 or TRBD2 (5 bases each). The V end lost 8 bases, the J end lost 7 bases, and 15 bases lay between the germline ends. This CDR3 is 12 amino acids long. Germline CDR1 reads LNHDA; CDR2 reads SQIVND (reference sequence). The CDR3 nucleotides read TGTGCCAGTGGAGAGGGGACGGGGGAGCAGTACTTC. Its protein product is CASGEGTGEQYF.

V and J are TRBV12-3 or TRBV12-4 and TRBJ2-5; D is perhaps TRBD2 (5 bases). Trimming took off 5 bases at V and 5 bases at J, with 12 bases between the two ends. CDR3 size: 13 residues. As DNA, the CDR3 is TGTGCCAGCAGTACGTACGGGGAGGAGACCCAGTACTTC. Protein: CASSTYGEETQYF.

The J gene is TRBJ2-7, the V gene TRBV12-3 or TRBV12-4, with unresolved D. This CDR3 spans 14 amino acids. Trimming took off 6 bases at V and 3 bases at J, with 15 bases between the two ends. CDR3 sequence reads: CASSPPWGVYEQYF. CDR3 nucleotides: TGTGCCAGCAGCCCACCTTGGGGTGTCTACGAGCAGTACTTC.

This CDR3 is CASSPLTGPYEQYF. CDR3 nucleotides: TGTGCCAGCAGCCCGCTGACAGGACCCTACGAGCAGTACTTC. This chain joins TRBV7-2 and TRBJ2-7, with D maybe TRBD1 (6 bases). V lost 5 bases and J lost 2, with 13 bases in between. This CDR3 has 14 residues. Germline assignment: CDR1 SGHTA and CDR2 FQGNSA.

This clonotype was counted a few times. The gene calls are TRBV4-1 and TRBJ1-6; the D is unclear. Trimming pared 0 bases from V and 7 bases from J, leaving 10 bases between. The CDR3 consists of 15 residues. The germline V gene encodes CDR1 MGHRA and CDR2 YSYEKL. DNA for the CDR3: TGCGCCAGCAGCCAAGAGTGGGGTGTCAATTCACCCCTCCACTTT. Amino acids: CASSQEWGVNSPLHF.

This clonotype was observed once. The chain employs TRBV4-3 and TRBJ2-3, with 9 bases fitting TRBD1. Losses at the gene ends were 0 bases for V and 2 bases for J; bases not matched to a gene: 6. The CDR3 totals 17 residues. The germline CDR1 and CDR2 sequences are LGHNA and YSLEER. This CDR3 is CASSQDRQGGTTDTQYF. CDR3 nucleotide sequence: TGCGCCAGCAGCCAAGACAGACAGGGGGGGACCACAGATACGCAGTATTTT.

V usage is TRBV29-1 and J usage is TRBJ2-3; 7 bases are shared with TRBD2. V was clipped by 1 base and J by 8 bases; unmatched bases: 15. CDR3 length: 16 amino acids. The germline CDR1 and CDR2 sequences are SQVTM and ANQGSEA. CDR3 region: CSVEGGGVAERATQYF. In nucleotides, the CDR3 is TGCAGCGTTGAAGGGGGGGGAGTAGCGGAAAGAGCTACGCAGTATTTT.